The 28 T cell receptor beta chains listed next were all sequenced from one sample in a study of Graves' ophthalmopathy and Graves' hyperthyroidism. From RNA, the CDR3 regions of TCR beta chains were amplified and sequenced. RT-PCR with HTBI primers came first, then second-round multiplex PCR. TCRdb ran MiXCR on the multiplex PCR reads and lists one entry per CDR3 protein. Counted here are 260,000 or so distinct CDR3 sequences, around 45% occurring once; the ten biggest clones make up more than 45%. The specimen was peripheral blood. These receptors came from an adult man with Graves' ophthalmopathy.

V usage is TRBV6-5 and J usage is TRBJ1-1, with 7 bases fitting TRBD1. V was clipped by 5 bases and J by 8 bases; unmatched bases: 5. Per germline, CDR1 MNHEY and CDR2 SVGAGI. The CDR3 contains 12 residues. The CDR3 DNA reads as TGTGCCAGCAGTCTTAGACAGGGAGAAGCTTTCTTT. Translated: CASSLRQGEAFF.

J is TRBJ1-1 and V is TRBV5-1; 10 nucleotides agree with TRBD1. The CDR3 length is 16 residues. J lost 5 bases, V lost 4 bases, and 11 bases had no gene match. CDR1 is SGHRS and CDR2 is YFSETQ in the germline V gene. In DNA, the CDR3 is TGCGCCAGCAGCGTAAGTCGACAGGGGGCTAATACTGAAGCTTTCTTT. It translates to CASSVSRQGANTEAFF.

This clonotype appeared a few times. V and J are TRBV19 and TRBJ1-5; perhaps TRBD1 as D (5 bases). The CDR3 consists of 14 residues. V was shortened by 8 bases and J by 4 bases, with 15 bases between the two germline ends. Germline loops: CDR1 LNHDA, CDR2 SQIVND (reference sequence). The CDR3: CASSGREGNQPQHF. Here the CDR3 DNA reads TGTGCCAGTTCCGGCAGGGAGGGGAATCAGCCCCAGCATTTT.

V and J are TRBV19 and TRBJ1-4; D is perhaps TRBD1 (5 bases). The CDR3 spans 13 residues. In germline, CDR1 is LNHDA, CDR2 SQIVND (reference sequence). Trimming cost V 7 bases and J 8 bases, with 14 bases left between them. CDR3 sequence (DNA): TGTGCCAGTATGGAAGGTTGGGGCGAAAAACTGTTTTTT. Its protein product is CASMEGWGEKLFF.

V and J are TRBV7-2 and TRBJ1-5; D remains unclear. Trimming pared 6 bases from V and 4 bases from J, leaving 13 bases between. From germline, CDR1 is SGHTA and CDR2 FQGNSA. This CDR3 region has 14 residues. The CDR3 sequence is CASRPVEENQPQHF. CDR3 nucleotide sequence: TGTGCCAGCAGACCAGTGGAGGAGAATCAGCCCCAGCATTTT.

This chain connects TRBV5-1 to TRBJ2-7; 8 nucleotides line up with TRBD1. The CDR3 runs 14 residues. With V trimmed by 0 bases and J by 6 bases, 5 bases remained unmatched. Per the germline V gene, CDR1 is SGHRS and CDR2 is YFSETQ. The DNA of the CDR3 is TGCGCCAGCAGCTTGGTTATCAGGGGGCCCGAGCAGTACTTC. Translated: CASSLVIRGPEQYF.

The chain is built from TRBV5-1 and TRBJ2-7; 10 bases fit TRBD2. This CDR3 comprises 16 residues. CDR1 and CDR2 from the germline V gene are SGHRS and YFSETQ. The V and J ends lost 4 bases and 3 bases, in that order; junction bases with no gene match: 10. The CDR3 bases are TGCGCCAGCAGCCCGGCGGCGCTAGCGGGGGACTACGAGCAGTACTTC. It yields the protein CASSPAALAGDYEQYF.

The chain joins TRBV11-2 to TRBJ2-5, with a weak D call TRBD2 (6 bases). Trimming left V 6 bases short and J 1 base short, with 15 bases between. The germline V gene encodes CDR1 SGHAT and CDR2 FQNNGV. This CDR3 spans 15 amino acids. CDR3 in amino acids: CASRGLQGGQETQYF. CDR3 nucleotides: TGTGCCAGCAGGGGACTTCAGGGAGGCCAAGAGACCCAGTACTTC.

The sample holds many counts of this clonotype. The rearrangement joins TRBV20-1 to TRBJ1-4; D is unresolved. CDR1 and CDR2 (germline): DFQATT, SNEGSKA (reference sequence). V was trimmed by 0 bases and J by 6 bases, leaving 8 bases between them. CDR3 length: 13 residues. CDR3 sequence: CSARDGPDEKLFF. The CDR3 DNA follows: TGCAGTGCTAGAGATGGTCCGGATGAAAAACTGTTTTTT.

For this clonotype: Germline is not matched at one junction end, which may reflect a read error. This chain links TRBV10-3 with TRBJ1-2; the D gene is possibly TRBD1 (5 bases). Germline V gene sequence: CDR1 ENHRY, CDR2 SYGVKD. The CDR3 spans 15 residues. The CDR3 protein is CASSYSGQINYGYTF. DNA for the CDR3: TGTGCCAGCAGTTACTCGGGGCAGATTAACTATGGCTACACCTTC.

The V gene is TRBV20-1, the J gene TRBJ2-7; 10 nucleotides line up with TRBD2. Looked up from germline, CDR1 is DFQATT and CDR2 is SNEGSKA (reference sequence). The J segment lost 4 bases and the V segment lost 0 bases, leaving 6 bases of the junction unmatched. This CDR3 comprises 15 residues. The CDR3 DNA sequence: TGCAGTGCTAGAGATTTAGGGGGACTAGCGTACGAGCAGTACTTC. Its translation is CSARDLGGLAYEQYF.

The rearrangement uses TRBV7-9 and TRBJ2-2; 8 positions match TRBD1. V lost 5 bases, J lost 5 bases, and 4 bases stayed unmatched. Germline lookup yields CDR1 SEHNR and CDR2 FQNEAQ (reference sequence). The CDR3 totals 14 residues. CDR3 DNA: TGTGCCAGCAGCCCCAGACAGGGGACCGGGGAGCTGTTTTTT. Its protein product is CASSPRQGTGELFF.

This clonotype was observed at least ten times. V usage is TRBV24-1 and J usage is TRBJ1-2; D call uncertain. The CDR3 totals 11 residues. V dropped 3 bases and J dropped 5 bases, with 3 bases sitting between them. Germline V gene sequence: CDR1 KGHDR, CDR2 SFDVKD. The CDR3 region has the DNA TGTGCCACCAGTGATCTTTATGGCTACACCTTC. This translates into CATSDLYGYTF.

On this clonotype: One end of the junction does not line up with germline, which may come from a read error. J is TRBJ1-4 and V is TRBV7-9, with no clear D. CDR1 is SEHNR, CDR2 FQNEAQ, per germline (reference sequence). This CDR3 comprises 13 residues. CDR3 in DNA: TGCGCCAGCAGCCAAGTCTATGGGGAAAAACTGTTTTTT. Protein: CASSQVYGEKLFF.

This clonotype occurred a few times. The rearrangement links TRBV20-1 to TRBJ2-2; 13 nucleotides agree with TRBD2. The germline CDR1 and CDR2 sequences are DFQATT and SNEGSKA (reference sequence). J gave up 11 bases and V 3 bases, and 3 bases lay outside the gene matches. The CDR3 loop spans 13 amino acids. The CDR3 nucleotides are TGCAGTGCTAGCTTGGGACTAGCGGGAGAGCTGTTTTTT. Residues: CSASLGLAGELFF.

This clonotype was picked up a small number of times. The rearrangement joins TRBV7-9 to TRBJ2-5; 10 bases agree with TRBD1. In germline, CDR1 is SEHNR, CDR2 FQNEAQ (reference sequence). The CDR3 loop spans 15 amino acids. J lost 5 bases, V lost 3 bases, and 6 bases had no gene match. CDR3 in amino acids: CASSFRTGGVETQYF. The CDR3 bases are TGTGCCAGCAGCTTCCGGACAGGGGGTGTCGAGACCCAGTACTTC.

This clonotype was counted between two and nine times. This chain joins TRBV12-5 and TRBJ2-5, with D unresolved. The germline V and J ends were trimmed by 5 bases and 10 bases, with 11 bases remaining between them. Germline V gene lookup returns CDR1 LGHNT and CDR2 FRNRAP. The CDR3 contains 11 residues. The CDR3 DNA reads TGTGCTAGTGGTACCGGTACCTACCAGTACTTC. It is translated as CASGTGTYQYF.

V and J are TRBV6-6 and TRBJ1-2, with a tentative D call TRBD1 (6 bases). The germline CDR1 and CDR2 sequences are MNHNY and SVGAGI (reference sequence). The CDR3 totals 14 residues. Trimming pared 0 bases from V and 8 bases from J, leaving 13 bases between. In DNA form, the CDR3 reads TGTGCCAGCAGTTACTCGAACAGGGCGGGAGGCTACACCTTC. This encodes CASSYSNRAGGYTF.

This clonotype was observed a handful of times. This rearrangement joins TRBV5-4 to TRBJ2-5; TRBD2 aligns across 8 bases. CDR1 SGHNT and CDR2 YYREEE come from the germline V gene (reference sequence). This CDR3 is 14 amino acids long. Germline trimming cut 0 bases from V and 4 bases from J; bases unmatched to any gene: 2. In DNA, the CDR3 is TGTGCCAGCAGCTTGGACGGGGGGGGAGAGACCCAGTACTTC. Amino acids: CASSLDGGGETQYF. Drawing the rest from reference TRBV5-4 and TRBJ2-5, the complete variable domain is ETGVTQSPTHLIKTRGQQVTLRCSSQSGHNTVSWYQQALGQGPQFIFQYYREEENGRGNFPPRFSGLQFPNYSSELNVNALELDDSALYLCASSLDGGGETQYFGPGTRLLVL.

The V gene is TRBV25-1, the J gene TRBJ1-1; 10 bases align to TRBD1. J was trimmed by 10 bases and V by 4 bases; bases with no gene match: 15. This CDR3 is 16 amino acids long. Germline CDR1 is MGHDK and CDR2 is SYGVNS. This chain's CDR3 is CASSAIYPDRGGGAFF. DNA of the CDR3: TGTGCCAGCAGTGCTATCTACCCGGACAGGGGGGGTGGAGCTTTCTTT. The full variable domain, completed using reference TRBV25-1 and TRBJ1-1, is EADIYQTPRYLVIGTGKKITLECSQTMGHDKMYWYQQDPGMELHLIHYSYGVNSTEKGDLSSESTVSRIRTEHFPLTLESARPSHTSQYLCASSAIYPDRGGGAFFGQGTRLTVV.

The chain uses TRBV20-1 and TRBJ1-1, with no clear D. In germline, CDR1 is DFQATT, CDR2 SNEGSKA (reference sequence). V dropped 3 bases and J dropped 9 bases, with 14 bases sitting between them. This CDR3 is built from 12 residues. The CDR3 reads CSASVGMRKAFF. The CDR3 DNA reads TGCAGTGCTAGTGTGGGAATGAGGAAAGCTTTCTTT.

This clonotype is a singleton in its sample. The chain uses TRBV25-1 and TRBJ2-7; the match to TRBD2 covers 9 bases. Germline values: CDR1 MGHDK, CDR2 SYGVNS. The V and J ends lost 6 bases and 2 bases, in that order; junction bases with no gene match: 14. This CDR3 is built from 17 residues. CDR3 coding DNA: TGTGCCAGCAGCCAAGATCGTTCTAGCGGGACCCCCTACGAGCAGTACTTC. It yields the protein CASSQDRSSGTPYEQYF.

This chain joins TRBV29-1 and TRBJ2-5, with 7 bases fitting TRBD1. Per the germline V gene, CDR1 is SQVTM and CDR2 is ANQGSEA. CDR3 length equals 12 residues. V trimming: 3 bases; J trimming: 5 bases; junction bases outside the gene matches: 3. The CDR3 nucleotides read TGCAGCGTTGACGAGACAGGGGAGACCCAGTACTTC. Protein sequence: CSVDETGETQYF.

This clonotype has more than one count but fewer than ten. The CDR3 spells CASSKHRDRDGNTIYF. The CDR3 region has the DNA TGTGCCAGCAGCAAGCACCGGGACAGGGATGGAAACACCATATATTTT. The chain links TRBV2 to TRBJ1-3, with 9 bases matching TRBD1. CDR3 length: 16 amino acids. V lost 6 bases to trimming and J lost 3 bases; unmatched junction nucleotides: 9. CDR1 is SNHLY and CDR2 is FYNNEI in the germline V gene.

With regard to this clonotype: This clone may be a read error of a much larger clone one base away. The chain employs TRBV7-2 and TRBJ1-1; unclear D gene. V dropped 5 bases and J dropped 1 base, with 5 bases sitting between them. CDR1 and CDR2 from the germline V gene are SGHTA and FQGNSA. The CDR3 is made up of 12 amino acids. The CDR3 nucleotides are TGTGCCAGCAGCGTACCGAACACTGAAGCTTTCTTT. As protein: CASSVPNTEAFF.

By share of the sample, this clonotype is medium-sized. The rearrangement uses TRBV5-8 and TRBJ1-5; no clear D. The V end lost 0 bases, the J end lost 9 bases, and 13 bases lay between the germline ends. In germline, CDR1 is SGHTS, CDR2 YDEGEE. The CDR3 runs to 14 residues. This CDR3 is CASSLEPLRRPQHF. CDR3 DNA sequence: TGTGCCAGCAGCTTGGAACCACTACGTCGGCCCCAGCATTTT.

This clonotype was seen more than once but under ten times. The chain is built from TRBV5-8 and TRBJ2-5; 7 bases map to TRBD1. This CDR3 contains 14 residues. The germline CDR1 and CDR2 sequences are SGHTS and YDEGEE. With V trimmed by 3 bases and J by 5 bases, 7 bases remained unmatched. Here the CDR3 reads CASSSTGAGETQYF. CDR3 bases: TGTGCCAGCAGCTCAACAGGGGCAGGGGAGACCCAGTACTTC.

The chain is built from TRBV9 and TRBJ1-1; no clear D gene. Trimming cost V 0 bases and J 1 base, with 10 bases left between them. This CDR3 contains 15 residues. From germline, CDR1 is SGDLS and CDR2 YYNGEE. The CDR3 sequence: CASSVGGSGNTEAFF. CDR3 bases: TGTGCCAGCAGCGTAGGTGGGTCTGGGAACACTGAAGCTTTCTTT. The full variable domain, in which reference TRBV9 and TRBJ1-1 provide the parts outside the CDR3, is DSGVTQTPKHLITATGQRVTLRCSPRSGDLSVYWYQQSLDQGLQFLIQYYNGEERAKGNILERFSAQQFPDLHSELNLSSLELGDSALYFCASSVGGSGNTEAFFGQGTRLTVV.